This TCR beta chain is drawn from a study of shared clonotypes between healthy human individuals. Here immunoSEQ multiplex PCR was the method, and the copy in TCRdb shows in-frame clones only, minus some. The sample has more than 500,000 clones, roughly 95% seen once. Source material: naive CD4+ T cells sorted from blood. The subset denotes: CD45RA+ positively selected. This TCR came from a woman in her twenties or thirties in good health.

The CDR3 region is CASRTSTGGNYGYTF. The CDR3 DNA sequence: TGTGCCAGTAGAACTTCGACAGGGGGCAACTATGGCTACACCTTC. The V and J genes are TRBV19 and TRBJ1-2; TRBD1 aligns across 10 bases. The CDR3 covers 15 residues. Germline lookup yields CDR1 LNHDA and CDR2 SQIVND (reference sequence). V was clipped by 6 bases and J by 2 bases; unmatched bases: 6.